Listed below are T cell receptor beta chains from one sample, sequenced in a study of shared clonotypes between healthy human individuals. Libraries were prepared by immunoSEQ multiplex PCR; TCRdb keeps only in-frame clonotypes and omits some of them. The sample shows approximately 100,000 clones, 67% of them seen only once. Sequencing was done on a sample of memory CD8+ T cells sorted from blood. Receptor source: a man aged 25-40 years in good health. Each CDR3 is given with its conserved first and last residue. D genes are given only for firm matches. Rows give clone size only sometimes, using once, few, many, or a class for an expanded clone.

d_call	v_call	j_call	clone_size	cdr3_nt	cdr3_aa
NA	TRBV19	TRBJ2-1	NA	TGTGCCAGTAGTCCCGCCGGGACCGGGCAGTTCTTC	CASSPAGTGQFF
TRBD2	TRBV5-1	TRBJ2-5	NA	TGCGCCAGCAGCTTTCTGGGACTAGCGGAAGAGACCCAGTACTTC	CASSFLGLAEETQYF
NA	TRBV2	TRBJ2-2	NA	TGTGCCAGCAGTGTCTGGCTAGCGAACACCGGGGAGCTGTTTTTT	CASSVWLANTGELFF
NA	TRBV10-3	TRBJ2-1	NA	TGTGCCATCAGTGAGTCCTTGCAAAGAGGCGATGAGCAGTTCTTC	CAISESLQRGDEQFF
NA	TRBV29-1	TRBJ2-1	many	TGCAGCGCCAACGGGGGAACCTCCTACAATGAGCAGTTCTTC	CSANGGTSYNEQFF
NA	TRBV11-2	TRBJ2-5	NA	TGTGCCAGCAGCTCTACCGGGCAATCGGAGACCCAGTACTTC	CASSSTGQSETQYF
NA	TRBV5-1	TRBJ2-1	NA	TGCGCCAGCAGCTTGGCGGGGGCCAGCTCCTACAATGAGCAGTTCTTC	CASSLAGASSYNEQFF
NA	TRBV28	TRBJ2-7	NA	TGTGCCAGCAGTTCCCTTGGGGTCGAGCAGTACTTC	CASSSLGVEQYF
NA	TRBV10-2	TRBJ2-5	NA	TGCGCCAGCAGTGAGTCGCGAGAGACCCAGTACTTC	CASSESRETQYF
TRBD2	TRBV25-1	TRBJ2-2	NA	TGTGCCAGCAGTTATACTTTAGCGGGAGGGCAGGGCGGGGAGCTGTTTTTT	CASSYTLAGGQGGELFF
TRBD1	TRBV9	TRBJ2-3	many	TGTGCCAGCAGCCCCCGTTTCGGCCAGGGGGCAGATACGCAGTATTTT	CASSPRFGQGADTQYF
TRBD1	TRBV27	TRBJ1-5	NA	TGTGCCAGTCAACCCACGGGACAGGGAAGGCATCAGCCCCAGCATTTT	CASQPTGQGRHQPQHF
NA	TRBV29-1	TRBJ2-7	NA	TGCAGCGGGCGGACAAGCTCCTACGAGCAGTACTTC	CSGRTSSYEQYF
TRBD1	TRBV7-2	TRBJ1-2	NA	TGTGCCAGCAGCTCGTTTGGGACAGGTGCCGATGGCTACACCTTC	CASSSFGTGADGYTF
TRBD2	TRBV28	TRBJ2-1	NA	TGTGCCAGCAGTTTAGTGGGACTAGCGGCCGACAATGAGCAGTTCTTC	CASSLVGLAADNEQFF
TRBD1	TRBV28	TRBJ1-5	NA	TGTGCCAGCAGTACAGCAGGGGGGGCAAATCAGCCCCAGCATTTT	CASSTAGGANQPQHF
TRBD1	TRBV30	TRBJ1-1	NA	TGTGCCTGGAGCCACGCTCAGGGGGCGCTTTCTGAAGCTTTCTTT	CAWSHAQGALSEAFF
NA	TRBV9	TRBJ2-3	few	TGTGCCAGCAGCGTGACAGGGAGCGGGGCAGATACGCAGTATTTT	CASSVTGSGADTQYF